The rows below give T cell receptor beta chains drawn from one sample of a study of OX40 agonist ivuxolimab in advanced cancers. Profiling relied on immunoSEQ multiplex PCR, and the TCRdb table lists in-frame clones only, not all of them. The profile shows fewer than 80,000 clones, about 89% of them singletons. The material sequenced was CD4+ or CD8+ T cells sorted from blood, taken in a trial of the OX40 agonist ivuxolimab. The receptors derive from an adult with an advanced solid tumor such as melanoma, head and neck, liver or kidney cancer. CDR3s leave out the opening cysteine and the closing phenylalanine or tryptophan.

TRBJ2-7 | TRBV6-5 | ASSREGSYEQY
TRBJ1-2 | TRBV28 | ASRKGTAFYGYT
TRBJ2-3 | TRBV7-2 | ASSLKGAGTDTQY
TRBJ2-5 | TRBV7-6 | ASSSLSFLGKRTQY
TRBJ2-3 | TRBV7-3 | ASSFTGTGGSDTQY
TRBJ1-2 | TRBV30 | AWSMRAAGYGYT
TRBJ2-6 | TRBV5-1 | ASTGVVGANVLT
TRBJ2-1 | TRBV10-1 | ASSEYPDEQF
TRBJ1-2 | TRBV6-5 | ASTPTRGGYT
TRBJ2-3 | TRBV6-6 | ASSYQQGAGDTQY
TRBJ1-1 | TRBV5-1 | ASSLGTTNTEAF
TRBJ1-2 | TRBV5-4 | ASSYRDRGYGYT
TRBJ2-7 | TRBV9 | ASSVGSAVEQY
TRBJ1-5 | TRBV6-5 | ASSYSTGLHQPQH
TRBJ1-2 | TRBV27 | ASSFGGTGMGYGYT
TRBJ1-2 | TRBV27 | ASSLTPNYGYT
TRBJ1-6 | TRBV27 | ASSPNANSPLH
TRBJ2-7 | TRBV6-5 | ASRPGASYEQY
TRBJ2-7 | TRBV6-6 | ASSYGLAGEIY
TRBJ1-4 | TRBV18 | ASSPLATNEKLF
TRBJ1-5 | TRBV30 | AWSVKGIGPQH
TRBJ2-7 | TRBV6-1 | ASSSWERVQY
TRBJ2-5 | TRBV5-1 | ASSLSGRAEETQY
TRBJ2-7 | TRBV6-5 | ASRSLARYEQY
TRBJ2-5 | TRBV10-3 | ATRTTEQETQY
TRBJ2-7 | TRBV6-5 | ASGSAGGAIDEQY
TRBJ2-4 | TRBV6-5 | ASSYSKLAKNIQY
TRBJ1-1 | TRBV5-1 | ARHGGTEAF
TRBJ2-7 | TRBV5-5 | ASSSSGESYEQY
TRBJ1-5 | TRBV6-5 | ASSYYSAFNQPQH
TRBJ1-5 | TRBV2 | ASSAGQAVGNQPQH
TRBJ1-2 | TRBV6-5 | ASRRGGDYGYT
TRBJ2-3 | TRBV9 | ASSVTGQGPDTQY
TRBJ1-1 | TRBV30 | AWSFTATEAF
TRBJ1-2 | TRBV28 | ASSLRARGYT
TRBJ2-2 | TRBV9 | ASSRRQEATGELF
TRBJ2-7 | TRBV2 | ASSDNYEQY
TRBJ2-7 | TRBV7-2 | ASSLNLGTGGYEQY
TRBJ2-7 | TRBV7-2 | ASSRQRAHEQY
TRBJ2-7 | TRBV7-3 | ARAQAPSSYEQY
TRBJ1-2 | TRBV6-5 | ASSQDRILWGYT
TRBJ2-1 | TRBV10-1 | ASAPGSGVYNEQF
TRBJ2-3 | TRBV10-3 | AISSERGGTDTQY
TRBJ2-7 | TRBV5-4 | ASSLAGTSGRKEQY
TRBJ1-1 | TRBV7-3 | ASSFYRGDTEAF
TRBJ1-1 | TRBV10-3 | AISRNTGRGATEAF
TRBJ2-6 | TRBV27 | ASSYQGQGTSGANVLT
TRBJ2-5 | TRBV5-4 | ASSWGTSEFQY
TRBJ1-3 | TRBV28 | ASSPRQGTGNTIY
TRBJ2-7 | TRBV28 | ASSSTGPEQY
TRBJ1-5 | TRBV6-5 | ASSARRDQPQH
TRBJ2-3 | TRBV9 | ASSAGSTSTDTQY
TRBJ1-1 | TRBV7-9 | ASSLSWERGAF
TRBJ2-1 | TRBV5-4 | ASSSPTYNEQF
TRBJ1-1 | TRBV27 | ASSFSGAEAF
TRBJ2-5 | TRBV5-1 | ASSLRLDTAGETQY
TRBJ1-2 | TRBV14 | ASSQGTGVGYGYT